This paragraph covers one TCR beta chain sequence. Its specificity is not known. It may be a read error: a sequence one base away is much more abundant. The authors prepared the TCRbeta library with unique molecular identifiers. One entry per CDR3 protein, called by TCRdb with MiXCR from the PCR reads. Of about 260,000 distinct CDR3 sequences in the sample, around 10% were seen once. This specimen comes from a study of T-cell reconstitution after alpha-beta-depleted transplantation in children. Study-level points and caveats: T-cell numbers and diversity, one year after transplant, stemmed largely from T cells that were newly produced. Where some patients showed high TCRbeta diversity at day 60, it came from recipient T cells and thymic progenitors that had survived. After transplant, at about two months, alpha-beta T cells were reportedly derived from several hundred expanded graft clones.

The CDR3 is 15 residues long. The rearrangement joins TRBV12-3 or TRBV12-4 to TRBJ2-1, with 7 bases lining up with TRBD2. The sample was peripheral blood, taken 180 days after TCRalphabeta/CD19-depleted stem cell transplant. The source of this sequence is a male patient between 2 and 15 years old who had a stem cell transplant for chronic granulomatous disease, so the T cells may come from the graft donor. CDR3 bases: TGTGCCAGCAGTCTTCGACTAGCAACCTACAATAAGCAGTTCTTC. The encoded protein is CASSLRLATYNKQFF.